The next 23 T cell receptor beta chains were all read from a single sample in a study of chemoradiotherapy in HPV16-positive cancers. Clones were sequenced by immunoSEQ multiplex PCR, and TCRdb holds only the in-frame ones, with some missing. The sample lists about 20,000 clones; around 92% were seen once. The sample was blood, taken from a patient who underwent chemoradiotherapy. Receptor source: a human donor with HPV-associated anogenital cancer.

This sequence joins TRBV7-9 and TRBJ2-2; tentatively, D is TRBD1 (5 bases). The CDR3 runs to 19 residues. Germline loops: CDR1 SEHNR, CDR2 FQNEAQ (reference sequence). V lost 0 bases and J lost 5, with 22 bases in between. The CDR3 reads CASSLARTAKSKGTGELFF. The CDR3 DNA follows: TGTGCCAGCAGCTTAGCGCGTACGGCAAAATCGAAGGGGACCGGGGAGCTGTTTTTT.

The chain carries TRBV19 and TRBJ1-6; no clear D gene. Trimming pared 3 bases from V and 7 bases from J, leaving 22 bases between. The CDR3 is 18 amino acids. CDR1 and CDR2 (germline): LNHDA, SQIVND (reference sequence). The CDR3 loop is CASSMEPFRLTGNSPLHF. For the CDR3, the DNA is TGTGCCAGTAGTATGGAACCGTTCAGGCTGACCGGGAATTCACCCCTCCACTTT.

The V call is TRBV7-3, the J call TRBJ1-2; possible D gene TRBD1, 5 bases. Germline loops: CDR1 SGHTA, CDR2 FQGTGA. The CDR3 spans 13 residues. The V and J ends lost 5 bases and 8 bases respectively, with 15 bases between them. The CDR3 nucleotides are TGTGCCAGCAGCCCGTCAGGGACGGACGGCTACACCTTC. Encoded protein: CASSPSGTDGYTF.

This chain uses TRBV7-2 with TRBJ2-3; D remains ambiguous. Per the germline V gene, CDR1 is SGHTA and CDR2 is FQGNSA. The ends were cut back, 3 bases at V and 4 bases at J, with 2 bases in the middle. CDR3 length: 11 amino acids. The CDR3 DNA is TGTGCCAGCAGCTTTTCAGATACGCAGTATTTT. This translates into CASSFSDTQYF.

The V call is TRBV28, the J call TRBJ1-5, with a tentative D call TRBD1 (6 bases). V was pared by 8 bases and J by 3 bases, with 11 bases between. Germline lookup yields CDR1 MDHEN and CDR2 SYDVKM. The CDR3 is 13 amino acids. The CDR3 loop is CASQQGNNQPQHF. The CDR3 bases are TGTGCCAGCCAACAGGGTAACAATCAGCCCCAGCATTTT.

The chain links TRBV19 to TRBJ1-2; 8 bases agree with TRBD1. This CDR3 region has 16 residues. After removal of 5 bases from V and 0 bases from J, the junction contained 8 bases not matched to a gene. Per germline, CDR1 LNHDA and CDR2 SQIVND (reference sequence). The CDR3 nucleotides are TGTGCCAGTAGTCCCCTGGACAGGGCCGCTAACTATGGCTACACCTTC. This codes for CASSPLDRAANYGYTF.

The chain recombines TRBV10-3 with TRBJ2-7, with D possibly matching TRBD1 (6 bases). CDR1 and CDR2 from the germline V gene are ENHRY and SYGVKD. V shed 4 bases and J shed 0 bases, with 16 bases lying between them. CDR3 length: 16 amino acids. CDR3 nucleotides: TGTGCCATCAGTGGGCTGGGGACACGAAGCTCCTACGAGCAGTACTTC. Translation gives CAISGLGTRSSYEQYF.

The J gene is TRBJ2-1, the V gene TRBV4-1; TRBD2 matches 8 bases. Germline CDR1 and CDR2: MGHRA and YSYEKL. The ends lost 0 bases at V and 6 bases at J; junction bases unmatched: 7. This CDR3 region has 16 residues. The CDR3 loop is CASSQERGALFNEQFF. The CDR3 DNA sequence: TGCGCCAGCAGCCAAGAGCGGGGGGCCCTCTTCAATGAGCAGTTCTTC.

This clone was observed a handful of times. V is TRBV7-6 and J is TRBJ2-2; D possibly corresponds to TRBD2 (6 bases). The V end was cut by 5 bases, the J end by 4 bases, with 11 bases between. Germline V gives CDR1 SGHVS, CDR2 FNYEAQ. The CDR3 consists of 14 residues. The chain's CDR3 is CASSPMGGTGELFF. CDR3 nucleotide sequence: TGTGCCAGCAGCCCAATGGGGGGCACCGGGGAGCTGTTTTTT.

By proportion, this clone is medium-sized. The chain recombines TRBV4-1 with TRBJ2-7; the D call may be TRBD1 or TRBD2 (5 bases each). CDR1 is MGHRA and CDR2 is YSYEKL in the germline V gene. This CDR3 contains 13 residues. The V gene lost 6 bases and the J gene lost 5 bases, with 14 bases spanning the gap. For the CDR3, the DNA is TGCGCCAGCAGGAGGGGAGTCGCCGACGAGCAGTACTTC. As protein: CASRRGVADEQYF.

The genes are TRBV30 and TRBJ1-2; 9 bases match TRBD1. The CDR3 is 13 amino acids. Per the germline V gene, CDR1 is GTSNPN and CDR2 is SVGIG (reference sequence). With 0 bases clipped from V and 8 bases from J, the junction kept 4 bases outside the gene matches. The chain's CDR3 is CAWSVGTGKGYTF. DNA for the CDR3: TGTGCCTGGAGTGTGGGGACAGGGAAGGGCTACACCTTC.

The chain employs TRBV5-1 and TRBJ1-5; 10 bases fit TRBD1. CDR3 length: 17 amino acids. Trimming removed 1 base from V and 4 bases from J; junction bases left unmatched: 8. CDR1 and CDR2 from the germline V gene are SGHRS and YFSETQ. The CDR3 region has the DNA TGCGCCAGCAGCTTGTTGCGGGACAGGGGACAAAATCAGCCCCAGCATTTT. This sequence encodes CASSLLRDRGQNQPQHF.

This clone was counted only a few times. V usage is TRBV27 and J usage is TRBJ1-1, with TRBD1 matching 7 bases. Losses at the gene ends were 6 bases for V and 4 bases for J; bases not matched to a gene: 14. The CDR3 extends over 16 amino acids. The germline CDR1 and CDR2 sequences are MNHEY and SMNVEV (reference sequence). CDR3 amino acids: CASRQDSVTGSTEAFF. The DNA of the CDR3 is TGTGCCAGCAGGCAGGACTCGGTGACAGGGAGCACTGAAGCTTTCTTT.

This chain joins TRBV28 and TRBJ2-6, with D uncertain. Per germline, CDR1 MDHEN and CDR2 SYDVKM. The CDR3 length is 14 residues. Trimming left V 4 bases short and J 1 base short, with 5 bases between. CDR3 sequence (DNA): TGTGCCAGCAGTTCCACATCTGGGGCCAACGTCCTGACTTTC. Its translation is CASSSTSGANVLTF.

The genes are TRBV4-1 and TRBJ2-5, with 8 bases fitting TRBD2. This CDR3 spans 17 amino acids. The junction had 11 bases not matched to a gene; V was cut back by 0 bases and J by 5 bases. Germline V gives CDR1 MGHRA, CDR2 YSYEKL. As DNA, the CDR3 is TGCGCCAGCAGCCAAGATCTGACGGGGGGGCCTCGGGAGACCCAGTACTTC. Its protein product is CASSQDLTGGPRETQYF.

The chain joins TRBV5-6 to TRBJ1-1; D call uncertain. Trimming stripped 2 bases from V and 4 bases from J, with 6 bases between. This CDR3 contains 12 residues. Germline-derived CDR1 and CDR2 are SGHDT and YYEEEE. The CDR3 DNA reads as TGTGCCAGCAGCTTCGGCTCCACTGAAGCTTTCTTT. Translating gives CASSFGSTEAFF.

The rearrangement uses TRBV20-1 and TRBJ2-1; D call uncertain. The germline CDR1 and CDR2 sequences are DFQATT and SNEGSKA (reference sequence). V lost 7 bases and J lost 9, with 10 bases in between. The length of the CDR3 is 10 residues. The CDR3 sequence is CSVAVGEQFF. The CDR3 DNA is TGCAGTGTTGCCGTAGGTGAGCAGTTCTTC.

The CDR3: CASSSRARNIQYF. The CDR3 DNA follows: TGTGCCAGCAGCTCCCGGGCCCGAAACATTCAGTACTTC. The J gene is TRBJ2-4, the V gene TRBV5-6; D gene unclear. The CDR3 sequence is 13 residues long. Germline V lookup: CDR1 SGHDT, CDR2 YYEEEE. The ends were cut back, 3 bases at V and 6 bases at J, with 10 bases in the middle.

The V call is TRBV2, the J call TRBJ1-5, with 8 bases identical to TRBD1. With 5 bases clipped from V and 3 bases from J, the junction kept 6 bases outside the gene matches. Germline loops: CDR1 SNHLY, CDR2 FYNNEI. The CDR3 sequence is 15 residues long. The CDR3 nucleotides read TGTGCCAGCAGTTCAAACAGGGGGATCAATCAGCCCCAGCATTTT. It is translated as CASSSNRGINQPQHF.

V gene TRBV19 combines with J gene TRBJ1-2, with a tentative D call TRBD1 (6 bases). Deletions cut 9 bases from V and 0 bases from J, with 11 bases between. CDR1 is LNHDA, CDR2 SQIVND, per germline (reference sequence). The length of the CDR3 is 13 residues. The DNA of the CDR3 is TGTGCCAGCCGGGACACCTCTAACTATGGCTACACCTTC. Residues: CASRDTSNYGYTF.

The rearrangement uses TRBV19 and TRBJ2-7; 12 nucleotides match TRBD1. CDR1 and CDR2 (germline): LNHDA, SQIVND (reference sequence). This CDR3 has 15 residues. Trimming cost V 3 bases and J 6 bases; bases outside gene matches: 6. CDR3 protein: CASSIKRDRGREQYF. The DNA of the CDR3 is TGTGCCAGTAGTATTAAGAGGGACAGGGGGCGCGAGCAGTACTTC.

This sequence joins TRBV4-2 and TRBJ2-5, with D perhaps matching TRBD1 or TRBD2 (6 bases each). The J call is uncertain, as TRBJ2-7 better fits the DNA end. This CDR3 is built from 15 residues. Germline CDR1 LGHNA, CDR2 YNFKEQ. CDR3 DNA: TGTGCCAGCAGCCAAGATCGGGGGCCCGACTACGAGCAGTACTTC. It is translated as CASSQDRGPDYEQYF.

The chain has TRBV15 and TRBJ2-1; the match to TRBD2 covers 8 bases. This CDR3 is 13 amino acids long. The ends lost 6 bases at V and 9 bases at J; junction bases unmatched: 7. Germline V lookup: CDR1 LNHNV, CDR2 YYDKDF (reference sequence). The CDR3 protein is CATSPRGGVEQFF. The CDR3 nucleotides are TGTGCCACCAGTCCTCGGGGGGGCGTTGAGCAGTTCTTC.